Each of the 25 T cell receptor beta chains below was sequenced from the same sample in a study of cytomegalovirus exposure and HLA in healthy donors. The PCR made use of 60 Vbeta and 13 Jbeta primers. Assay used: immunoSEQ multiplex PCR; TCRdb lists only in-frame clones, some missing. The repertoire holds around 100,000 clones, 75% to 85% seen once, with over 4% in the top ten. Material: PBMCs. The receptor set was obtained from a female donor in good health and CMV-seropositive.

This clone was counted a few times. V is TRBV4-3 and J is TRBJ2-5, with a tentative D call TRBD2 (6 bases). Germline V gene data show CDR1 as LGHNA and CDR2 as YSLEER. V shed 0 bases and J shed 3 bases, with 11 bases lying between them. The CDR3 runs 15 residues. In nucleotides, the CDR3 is TGCGCCAGCAGCCAAGACCAAGGCGGGAAAGAGACCCAGTACTTC. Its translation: CASSQDQGGKETQYF.

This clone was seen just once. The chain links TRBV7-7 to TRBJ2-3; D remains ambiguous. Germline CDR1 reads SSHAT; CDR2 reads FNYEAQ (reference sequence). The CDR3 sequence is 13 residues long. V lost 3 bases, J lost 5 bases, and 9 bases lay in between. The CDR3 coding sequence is TGTGCCAGCAGCTTGAGGCGCAAAGATACGCAGTATTTT. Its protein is CASSLRRKDTQYF.

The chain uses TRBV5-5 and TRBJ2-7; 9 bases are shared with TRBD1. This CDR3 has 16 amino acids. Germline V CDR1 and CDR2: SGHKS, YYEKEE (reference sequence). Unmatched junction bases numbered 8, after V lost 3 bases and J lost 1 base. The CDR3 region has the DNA TGTGCCAGCAGCTCTCAAACCGGGACAGGGTCCTACGAGCAGTACTTC. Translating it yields CASSSQTGTGSYEQYF.

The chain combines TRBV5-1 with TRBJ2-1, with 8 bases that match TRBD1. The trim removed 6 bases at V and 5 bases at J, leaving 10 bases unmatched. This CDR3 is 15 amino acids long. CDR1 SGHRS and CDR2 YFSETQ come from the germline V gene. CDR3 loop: CASTALGDRNNEQFF. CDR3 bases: TGCGCCAGCACGGCCTTGGGGGACAGGAACAATGAGCAGTTCTTC.

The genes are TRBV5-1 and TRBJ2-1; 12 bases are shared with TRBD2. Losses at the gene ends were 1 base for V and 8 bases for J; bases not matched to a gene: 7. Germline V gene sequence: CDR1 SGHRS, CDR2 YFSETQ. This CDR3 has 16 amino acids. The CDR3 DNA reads TGCGCCAGCAGCTTGAGGACTAGCGGGAAGGGCGATGAGCAGTTCTTC. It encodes CASSLRTSGKGDEQFF.

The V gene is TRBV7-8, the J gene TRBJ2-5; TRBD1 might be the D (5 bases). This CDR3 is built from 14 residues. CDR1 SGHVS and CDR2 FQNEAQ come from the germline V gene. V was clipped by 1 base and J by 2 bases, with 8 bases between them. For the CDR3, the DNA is TGTGCCAGCAGCTTAGAGGCAGGGCAAGAGACCCAGTACTTC. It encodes CASSLEAGQETQYF.

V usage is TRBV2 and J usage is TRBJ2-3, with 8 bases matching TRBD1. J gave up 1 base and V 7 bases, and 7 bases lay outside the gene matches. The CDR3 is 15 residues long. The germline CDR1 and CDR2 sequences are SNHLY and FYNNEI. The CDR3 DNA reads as TGTGCCAGCAAACGGGACAGGTGGGGCACAGATACGCAGTATTTT. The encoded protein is CASKRDRWGTDTQYF.

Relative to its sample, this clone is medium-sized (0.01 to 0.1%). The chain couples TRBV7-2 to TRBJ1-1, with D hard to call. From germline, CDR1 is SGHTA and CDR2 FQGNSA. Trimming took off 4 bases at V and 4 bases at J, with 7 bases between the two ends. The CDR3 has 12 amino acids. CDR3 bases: TGTGCCAGCAGCTATGGAGGCACTGAAGCTTTCTTT. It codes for CASSYGGTEAFF.

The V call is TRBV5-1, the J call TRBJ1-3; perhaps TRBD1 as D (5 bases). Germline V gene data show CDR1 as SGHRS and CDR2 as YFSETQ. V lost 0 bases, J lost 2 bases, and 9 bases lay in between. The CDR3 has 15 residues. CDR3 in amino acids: CASSLDRGAGNTIYF. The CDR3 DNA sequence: TGCGCCAGCAGCTTGGATCGGGGGGCTGGAAACACCATATATTTT.

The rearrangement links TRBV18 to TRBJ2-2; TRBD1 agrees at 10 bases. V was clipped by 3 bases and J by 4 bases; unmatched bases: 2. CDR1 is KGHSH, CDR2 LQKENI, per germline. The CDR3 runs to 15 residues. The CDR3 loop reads CASSPGQGVTGELFF. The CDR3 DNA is TGTGCCAGCTCACCTGGACAGGGGGTCACCGGGGAGCTGTTTTTT.

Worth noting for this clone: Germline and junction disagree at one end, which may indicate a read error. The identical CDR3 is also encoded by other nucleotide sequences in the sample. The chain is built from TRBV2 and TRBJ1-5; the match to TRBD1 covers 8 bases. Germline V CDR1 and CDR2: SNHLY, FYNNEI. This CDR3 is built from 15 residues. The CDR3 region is CASSEDRGEHQPQHF. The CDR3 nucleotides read TGTGCCAGTAGTGAAGACAGGGGAGAGCATCAGCCCCAGCATTTT.

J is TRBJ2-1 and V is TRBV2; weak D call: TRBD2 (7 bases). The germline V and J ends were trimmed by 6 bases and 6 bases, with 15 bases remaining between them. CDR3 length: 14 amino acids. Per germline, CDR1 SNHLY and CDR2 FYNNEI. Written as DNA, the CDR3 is TGTGCCAGCAGGGGGGGGGCTTTCGGCAATGAGCAGTTCTTC. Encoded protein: CASRGGAFGNEQFF.

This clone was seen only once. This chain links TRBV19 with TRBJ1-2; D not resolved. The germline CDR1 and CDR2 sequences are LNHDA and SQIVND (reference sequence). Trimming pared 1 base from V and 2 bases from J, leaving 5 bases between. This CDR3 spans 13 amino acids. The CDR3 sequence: CASSIALNYGYTF. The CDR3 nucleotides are TGTGCCAGTAGTATAGCCCTAAACTATGGCTACACCTTC.

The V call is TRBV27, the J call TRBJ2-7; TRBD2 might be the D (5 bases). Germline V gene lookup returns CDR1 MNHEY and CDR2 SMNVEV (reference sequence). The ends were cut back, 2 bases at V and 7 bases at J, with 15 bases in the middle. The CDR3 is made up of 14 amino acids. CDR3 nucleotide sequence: TGTGCCAGCAGTTTAAGTATAAGGGCGGGTGAGCAGTACTTC. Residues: CASSLSIRAGEQYF.

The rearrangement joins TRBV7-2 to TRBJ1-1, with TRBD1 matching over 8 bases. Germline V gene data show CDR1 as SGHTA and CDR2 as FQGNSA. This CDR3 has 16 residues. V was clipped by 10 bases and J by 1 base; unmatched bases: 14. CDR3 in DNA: TGTGCCATTGACAGGGGCCCGGCCGGGAGGAACACTGAAGCTTTCTTT. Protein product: CAIDRGPAGRNTEAFF. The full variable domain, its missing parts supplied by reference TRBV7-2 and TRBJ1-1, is GAGVSQSPSNKVTEKGKDVELRCDPISGHTALYWYRQSLGQGLEFLIYFQGNSAPDKSGLPSDRFSAERTGGSVSTLTIQRTQQEDSAVYLCAIDRGPAGRNTEAFFGQGTRLTVV.

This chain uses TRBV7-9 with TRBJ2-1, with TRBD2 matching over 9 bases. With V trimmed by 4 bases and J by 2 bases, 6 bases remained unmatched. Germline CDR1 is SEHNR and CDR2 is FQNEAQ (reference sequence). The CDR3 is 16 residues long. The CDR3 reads CASSSLAGKAYNEQFF. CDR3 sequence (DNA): TGTGCCAGCAGCTCCCTAGCGGGAAAGGCCTACAATGAGCAGTTCTTC.

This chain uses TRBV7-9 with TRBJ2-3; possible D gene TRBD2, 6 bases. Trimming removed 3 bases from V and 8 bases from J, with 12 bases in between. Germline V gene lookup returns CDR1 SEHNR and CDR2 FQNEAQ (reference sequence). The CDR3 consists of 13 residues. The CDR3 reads CASSFGDFSTQYF. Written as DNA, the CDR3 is TGTGCCAGCAGCTTTGGGGACTTCTCTACGCAGTATTTT.

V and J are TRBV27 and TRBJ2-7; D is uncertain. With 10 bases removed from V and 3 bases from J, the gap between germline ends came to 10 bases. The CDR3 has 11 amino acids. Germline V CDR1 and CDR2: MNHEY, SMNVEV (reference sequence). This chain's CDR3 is CATSSVYEQYF. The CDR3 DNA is TGTGCCACTTCGTCGGTCTACGAGCAGTACTTC.

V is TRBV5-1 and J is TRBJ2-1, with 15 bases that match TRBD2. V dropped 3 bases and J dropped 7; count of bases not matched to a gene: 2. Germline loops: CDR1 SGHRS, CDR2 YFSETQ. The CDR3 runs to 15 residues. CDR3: CASSSGLAGGNEQFF. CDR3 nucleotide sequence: TGCGCCAGCAGCTCCGGACTAGCGGGGGGGAATGAGCAGTTCTTC.

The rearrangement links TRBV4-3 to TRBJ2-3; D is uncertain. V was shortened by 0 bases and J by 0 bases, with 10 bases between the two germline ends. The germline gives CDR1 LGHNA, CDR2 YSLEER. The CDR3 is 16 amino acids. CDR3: CASSQEPGSSTDTQYF. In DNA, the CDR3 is TGCGCCAGCAGCCAAGAACCAGGATCTAGCACAGATACGCAGTATTTT.

CDR3 protein: CAWSDGVYQPQHF. The CDR3 DNA follows: TGTGCCTGGAGCGACGGGGTCTACCAGCCCCAGCATTTT. The chain couples TRBV30 to TRBJ1-5; no definite D call. Germline CDR1 is GTSNPN and CDR2 is SVGIG (reference sequence). The CDR3 covers 13 residues. Trimming cost V 3 bases and J 7 bases, with 13 bases left between them.

The CDR3 DNA is TGTGCCAGCAGTTCCCCGGGGGAGAACACCGGGGAGCTGTTTTTT. Translation gives CASSSPGENTGELFF. The rearrangement joins TRBV27 to TRBJ2-2, with D perhaps TRBD2 (6 bases). The CDR3 runs to 15 residues. Trimming cost V 4 bases and J 1 base, with 10 bases left between them. Germline loops: CDR1 MNHEY, CDR2 SMNVEV (reference sequence).

The CDR3 sequence is CASSVGRSPGNTIYF. The CDR3 bases are TGTGCCAGCAGCGTAGGGAGGAGCCCTGGAAACACCATATATTTT. V is TRBV9 and J is TRBJ1-3; no definite D call. Per germline, CDR1 SGDLS and CDR2 YYNGEE. The CDR3 has 15 residues. The ends were cut back, 0 bases at V and 2 bases at J, with 9 bases in the middle. Based on the CDR3 plus reference TRBV9 and TRBJ1-3, the full variable domain is DSGVTQTPKHLITATGQRVTLRCSPRSGDLSVYWYQQSLDQGLQFLIQYYNGEERAKGNILERFSAQQFPDLHSELNLSSLELGDSALYFCASSVGRSPGNTIYFGEGSWLTVV.

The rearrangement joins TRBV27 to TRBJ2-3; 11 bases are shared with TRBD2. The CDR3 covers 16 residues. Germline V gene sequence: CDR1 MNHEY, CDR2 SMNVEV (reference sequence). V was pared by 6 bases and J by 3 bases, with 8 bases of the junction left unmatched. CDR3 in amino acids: CASRDIAGGRTDTQYF. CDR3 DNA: TGTGCCAGCAGAGATATAGCGGGAGGGCGAACAGATACGCAGTATTTT.

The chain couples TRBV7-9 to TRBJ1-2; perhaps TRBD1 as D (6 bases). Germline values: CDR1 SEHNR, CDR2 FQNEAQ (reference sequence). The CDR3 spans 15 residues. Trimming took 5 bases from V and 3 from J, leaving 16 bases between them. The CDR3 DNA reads TGTGCCAGCAGCCACTCTCTGGGGGCTGACTATGGCTACACCTTC. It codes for CASSHSLGADYGYTF.